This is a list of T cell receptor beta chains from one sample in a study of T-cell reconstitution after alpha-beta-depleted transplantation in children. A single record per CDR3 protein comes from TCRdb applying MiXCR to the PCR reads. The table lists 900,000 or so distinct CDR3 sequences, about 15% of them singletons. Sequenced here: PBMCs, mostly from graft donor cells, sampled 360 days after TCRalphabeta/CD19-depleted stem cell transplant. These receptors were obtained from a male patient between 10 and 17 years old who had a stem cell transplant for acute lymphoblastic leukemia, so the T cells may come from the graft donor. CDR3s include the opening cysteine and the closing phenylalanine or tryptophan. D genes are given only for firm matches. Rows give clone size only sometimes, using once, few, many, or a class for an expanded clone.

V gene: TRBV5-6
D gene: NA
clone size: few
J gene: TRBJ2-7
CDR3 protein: CASSQSGLPAYEQYF
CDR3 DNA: TGTGCCAGCAGCCAATCCGGCCTACCCGCCTACGAGCAGTACTTC

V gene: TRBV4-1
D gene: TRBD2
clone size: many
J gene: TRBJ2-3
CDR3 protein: CASSQAHAGGLLSFTDTQYF
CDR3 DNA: TGCGCCAGCAGCCAAGCTCACGCGGGAGGTCTACTTTCTTTCACAGATACGCAGTATTTT

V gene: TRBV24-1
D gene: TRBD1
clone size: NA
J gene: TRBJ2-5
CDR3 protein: CATSDHPDRGKTQYF
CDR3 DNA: TGTGCCACCAGTGATCATCCGGACAGGGGGAAGACCCAGTACTTC

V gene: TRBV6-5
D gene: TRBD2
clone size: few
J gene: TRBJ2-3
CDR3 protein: CASSYWFPGAGGFTDTQYF
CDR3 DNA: TGTGCCAGCAGTTATTGGTTCCCCGGAGCGGGAGGTTTTACAGATACGCAGTATTTT

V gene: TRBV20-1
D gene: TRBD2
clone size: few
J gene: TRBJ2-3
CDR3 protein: CSARAGGPTDTQYF
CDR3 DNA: TGCAGTGCTAGGGCGGGAGGGCCGACCGATACGCAGTATTTT

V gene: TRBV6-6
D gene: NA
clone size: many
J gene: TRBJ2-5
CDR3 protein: CASSSQYQETQYF
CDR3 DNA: TGTGCCAGCAGCAGCCAGTACCAAGAGACCCAGTACTTC

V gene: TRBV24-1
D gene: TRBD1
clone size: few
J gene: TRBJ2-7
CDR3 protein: CATRTGAYEQYF
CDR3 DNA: TGTGCCACCAGGACAGGGGCCTACGAGCAGTACTTC

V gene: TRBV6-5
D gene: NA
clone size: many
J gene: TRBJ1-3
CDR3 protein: CASSYRPESSSGNTIYF
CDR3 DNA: TGTGCCAGCAGTTATCGGCCGGAGTCCTCCTCTGGAAACACCATATATTTT

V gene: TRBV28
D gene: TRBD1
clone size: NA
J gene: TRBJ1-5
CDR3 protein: CASSDRAGNQPQHF
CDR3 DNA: TGTGCCAGCAGTGACAGGGCCGGCAATCAGCCCCAGCATTTT

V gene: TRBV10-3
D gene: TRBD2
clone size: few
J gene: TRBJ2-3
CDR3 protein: CAISGPAGVGDTQYF
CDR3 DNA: TGTGCCATCAGTGGGCCGGCGGGAGTAGGAGATACGCAGTATTTT

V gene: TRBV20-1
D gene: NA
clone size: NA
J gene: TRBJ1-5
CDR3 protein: CSARVQTVSNQPQHF
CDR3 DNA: TGCAGTGCTAGAGTGCAGACGGTTAGCAATCAGCCCCAGCATTTT

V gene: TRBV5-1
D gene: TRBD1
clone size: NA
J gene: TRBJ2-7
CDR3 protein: CASSLDALRGTGWYEQYF
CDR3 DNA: TGCGCCAGCAGCTTGGATGCACTCAGGGGGACAGGGTGGTACGAGCAGTACTTC

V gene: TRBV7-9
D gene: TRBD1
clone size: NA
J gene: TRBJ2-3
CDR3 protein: CASGLGYRGPDTQYF
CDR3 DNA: TGTGCCAGCGGCTTAGGCTACAGGGGGCCAGATACGCAGTATTTT

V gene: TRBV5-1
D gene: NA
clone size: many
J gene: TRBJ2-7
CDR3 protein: CASSRQEPPYEQYF
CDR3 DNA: TGCGCCAGCAGCAGACAGGAACCTCCCTACGAGCAGTACTTC